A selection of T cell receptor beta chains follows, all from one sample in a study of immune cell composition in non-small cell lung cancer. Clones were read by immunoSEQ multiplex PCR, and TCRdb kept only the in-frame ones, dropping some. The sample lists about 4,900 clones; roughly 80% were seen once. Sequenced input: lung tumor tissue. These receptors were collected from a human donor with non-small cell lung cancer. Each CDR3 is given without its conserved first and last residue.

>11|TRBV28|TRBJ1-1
ASSRGVYTEAF
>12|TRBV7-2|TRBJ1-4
ASSPGGTNEKLF
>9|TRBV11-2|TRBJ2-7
ASSLATGPS
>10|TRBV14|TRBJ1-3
ASESSGNTIY
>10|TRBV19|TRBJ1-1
ASSIGRTEAF
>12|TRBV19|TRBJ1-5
ASSPWGLNQPQH
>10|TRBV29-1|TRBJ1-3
SVESGRDTIY
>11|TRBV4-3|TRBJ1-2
ASSQEGASGYT
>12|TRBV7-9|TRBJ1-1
ASSLGLNWREAF
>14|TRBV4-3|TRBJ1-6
ASSQDSGTGASPLH
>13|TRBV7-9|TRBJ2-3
ASSVLGESTDTQY
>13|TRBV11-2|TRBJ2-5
ASSSPGRGSETQY
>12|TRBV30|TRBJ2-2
AWSGQAHTGELF
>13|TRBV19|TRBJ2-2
ASSIFSGGTGELF
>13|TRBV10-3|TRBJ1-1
AISGAGTGGSEAF
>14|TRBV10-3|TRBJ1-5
ATRDRGLAGNQPQH
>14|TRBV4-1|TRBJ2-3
ASSLTLAARTDTQY
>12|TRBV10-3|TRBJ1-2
AISTGGVDYGYT
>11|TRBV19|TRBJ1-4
ASNRATNEKLF
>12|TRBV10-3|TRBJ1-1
AISESWQGSEAF
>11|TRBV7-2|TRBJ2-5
ASSSGTSRTQY
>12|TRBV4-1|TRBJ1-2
ASSQDLAGVGYT
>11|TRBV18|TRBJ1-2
ASSTTGYGGYT
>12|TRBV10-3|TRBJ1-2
AISESKGYGGYT
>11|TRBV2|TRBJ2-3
ASKDGAGDTQY
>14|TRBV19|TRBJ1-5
ASRGLGQYSNQPQH
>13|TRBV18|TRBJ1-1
VSSSITVMNTEAF
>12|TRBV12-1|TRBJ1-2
ASSFVIELYGYT
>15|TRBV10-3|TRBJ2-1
AISESTSGTEHNEQF
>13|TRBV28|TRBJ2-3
ASSLWTSGADTQY
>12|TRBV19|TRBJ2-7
ASSHLRGGDEQY
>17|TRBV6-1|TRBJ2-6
ASSDTRAGRPSGANVLT
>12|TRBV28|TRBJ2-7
ASRTGAGSYEQY
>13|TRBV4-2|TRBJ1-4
ASSQGSGVNEKLF
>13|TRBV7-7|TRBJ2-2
ASSVDSLGTGELF
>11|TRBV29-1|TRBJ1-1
SVEGQMNTEAF
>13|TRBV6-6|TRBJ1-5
ASSYGTGRLQPQH
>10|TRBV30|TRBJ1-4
AWSVLEGRLF
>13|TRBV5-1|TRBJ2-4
ASSLVGQTMDIQY
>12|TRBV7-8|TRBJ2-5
ASSLEEGVETQY
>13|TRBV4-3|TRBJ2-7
ASSPGPDSSYEQY
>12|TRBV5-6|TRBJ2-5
ASSLGPDQETQY
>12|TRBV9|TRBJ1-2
ASSVGPVNYGYT
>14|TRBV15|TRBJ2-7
ATSRDMQTGGYEQY
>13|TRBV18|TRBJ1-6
ASSESSSYNSPLH
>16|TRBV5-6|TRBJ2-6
ASSLTFRQYSGANVLT
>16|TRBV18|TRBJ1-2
ASSPGPGHNFDGYGYT
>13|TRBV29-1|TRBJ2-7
SVEGGTGGGYEQY
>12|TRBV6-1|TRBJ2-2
ASCRGGVSGELF
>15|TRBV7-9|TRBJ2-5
ASSSGLAGYVGETQY
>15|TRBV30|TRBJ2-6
AWSPRGRTPGANVLT